This TCR beta chain was recorded in a study of T cell clonotyping in hematopoietic cell transplantation. As to this clone: Its antigen is currently unknown.

Generated by immunoSEQ multiplex PCR, the TCRdb table keeps only in-frame clones and is missing some. The sample holds under 15,000 clones, 92% seen once. Recipients were bled about 28 days pretransplant and at posttransplant days 30, 100, 180. Findings and caveats of the study: Without cell sorting, CD4 versus CD8 contributions remain unresolved.

Germline loops: CDR1 SGHRS, CDR2 YFSETQ. CDR3 length: 15 amino acids. The trim removed 0 bases at V and 8 bases at J, leaving 5 bases unmatched. The V call is TRBV5-1, the J call TRBJ2-1; 10 positions match TRBD2. The TCR comes from a female patient aged 45-65 years who had an allogeneic stem cell transplant from an unrelated donor, so the T cells may come from the graft donor. Some clones in this sample may be carry-over from other donors' samples. The sequenced sample was PBMCs, obtained 100 days after allogeneic stem cell transplant. The CDR3 region is CASSLASGRWDEQFF. The CDR3 coding sequence is TGCGCCAGCAGCTTGGCTAGCGGGAGATGGGATGAGCAGTTCTTC.